What follows is one TCR beta chain and its context. This sample stems from a study of blood T cell repertoires in COVID-19. This CDR3 region has 15 residues. Germline values: CDR1 SGHTA, CDR2 FQGNSA. The V end lost 1 base, the J end lost 2 bases, and 11 bases lay between the germline ends. Using immunoSEQ multiplex PCR, the repertoire was profiled, and TCRdb retains in-frame clones only, with some absent. The sample shows 250,000 to 300,000 clones, roughly 90% of them seen only once. Input material: peripheral blood. The chain joins TRBV7-2 to TRBJ1-2; D not resolved. The source is a man aged 50 or older with acute or convalescent COVID-19. CDR3 region: CASSLGVGANYGYTF. For the CDR3, the DNA is TGTGCCAGCAGCTTAGGGGTAGGAGCGAACTATGGCTACACCTTC.